Below are 22 T cell receptor beta chains sequenced from a single sample in a study of cytomegalovirus exposure and HLA in healthy donors (dated by TCRdb to about 2017). Libraries were constructed by the immunoSEQ multiplex PCR assay. For the multiplex PCR, a mixture combining 60 forward primers for TCR Vbeta segments and 13 reverse primers for TCR Jbeta segments was used. TCRdb carries this immuneACCESS record with in-frame sequences only. Its versions omit some clonotypes, under half of them owing to an unresolved V gene in the studies checked, with the rest unexplained. The table for this sample records some 130,000 clones. The leading ten clones occupy 1.7% of the sample. Sequencing used PBMCs. The receptors originated from a man between 18 and 35 years old in good health and CMV-seronegative.

The chain is built from TRBV28 and TRBJ2-7, with 9 positions matching TRBD2. CDR1 is MDHEN, CDR2 SYDVKM, per germline. The CDR3 loop spans 17 amino acids. Trimming took 6 bases from V and 1 from J; bases not matched to a gene: 13. The CDR3 DNA reads as TGTGCCAGCAGCCCCCCTCTGATAGCGGGGGCATCCTACGAGCAGTACTTC. Translated: CASSPPLIAGASYEQYF.

The chain combines TRBV11-3 with TRBJ1-1; tentative D call: TRBD1 (6 bases). CDR1 is SGHNT, CDR2 YENEEA, per germline. V lost 6 bases to trimming and J lost 2 bases, with 10 bases between them. The CDR3 is 13 amino acids. This chain's CDR3 is CASSHRANTEAFF. The CDR3 DNA sequence: TGTGCCAGCAGTCACAGGGCTAACACTGAAGCTTTCTTT.

The chain recombines TRBV9 with TRBJ1-4, with no clear D. V was pared by 3 bases and J by 3 bases, with 6 bases between. CDR1 SGDLS and CDR2 YYNGEE come from the germline V gene. The CDR3 has 13 amino acids. In nucleotides, the CDR3 is TGTGCCAGCAGCGACGGAGCTAATGAAAAACTGTTTTTT. As protein: CASSDGANEKLFF.

V is TRBV6-5 and J is TRBJ2-1; D perhaps matches TRBD2 (6 bases). The germline CDR1 and CDR2 sequences are MNHEY and SVGAGI. Trimming took 6 bases from V and 5 from J, leaving 17 bases between them. The CDR3 totals 15 residues. The CDR3 DNA sequence: TGTGCCAGCAGCACTTTGCGGGAAGGGGACAATGAGCAGTTCTTC. Amino acid sequence: CASSTLREGDNEQFF.

The rearrangement links TRBV7-2 to TRBJ1-6, with 8 bases aligning to TRBD1. CDR3 length: 18 amino acids. V lost 1 base and J lost 8; bases outside the gene matches: 13. Per germline, CDR1 SGHTA and CDR2 FQGNSA. The CDR3 protein is CASSLGGRGQIIYSPLHF. The DNA of the CDR3 is TGTGCCAGCAGCTTAGGGGGCAGGGGGCAAATAATATATTCACCCCTCCACTTT.

V usage is TRBV27 and J usage is TRBJ1-1; D is unclear. Trimming took 5 bases from V and 2 from J, leaving 15 bases between them. The CDR3 is 15 amino acids. Germline CDR1 is MNHEY and CDR2 is SMNVEV (reference sequence). This chain's CDR3 is CASSLDLTGNTEAFF. The CDR3 bases are TGTGCCAGCAGTCTCGATCTGACGGGAAACACTGAAGCTTTCTTT.

The chain recombines TRBV5-6 with TRBJ2-3; 7 positions match TRBD1. The ends lost 4 bases at V and 4 bases at J; junction bases unmatched: 6. The CDR3 length is 14 residues. In germline, CDR1 is SGHDT, CDR2 YYEEEE. DNA of the CDR3: TGTGCCAGCAGCCCAACAGGGGTCCCAGATACGCAGTATTTT. Translation gives CASSPTGVPDTQYF.

The V and J genes are TRBV5-4 and TRBJ2-7; TRBD1 is a possible D gene (6 bases). From germline, CDR1 is SGHNT and CDR2 YYREEE (reference sequence). There are 13 residues in the CDR3. The germline V and J ends were trimmed by 1 base and 2 bases, with 7 bases remaining between them. CDR3 region: CASSLTGTYEQYF. As DNA, the CDR3 is TGTGCCAGCAGCTTGACAGGGACCTACGAGCAGTACTTC.

The rearrangement uses TRBV21-1 and TRBJ1-1; the DNA was not used to check the table's D call, TRBD1. TRBV21-1 is reported as a pseudogene. The CDR3 runs 15 residues. In DNA form, the CDR3 reads TGTGCCAGCACCGGGTGCTTAGGGGACAGTGCCGAAGCTTTCTTT. Encoded protein: CASTGCLGDSAEAFF.

The chain is built from TRBV27 and TRBJ2-5, with 7 bases identical to TRBD1. The CDR3 consists of 15 residues. The germline gives CDR1 MNHEY, CDR2 SMNVEV (reference sequence). After removal of 5 bases from V and 0 bases from J, the junction contained 6 bases not matched to a gene. CDR3 amino acids: CASSLRQGHQETQYF. CDR3 DNA sequence: TGTGCCAGCAGTCTAAGACAGGGACACCAAGAGACCCAGTACTTC.

This rearrangement joins TRBV19 to TRBJ2-7; D is perhaps TRBD2 (5 bases). Deletions cut 5 bases from V and 3 bases from J, with 20 bases between. The germline CDR1 and CDR2 sequences are LNHDA and SQIVND (reference sequence). There are 16 residues in the CDR3. CDR3 amino acids: CASSPSGFPVLYEQYF. In DNA form, the CDR3 reads TGTGCCAGTAGTCCATCGGGATTCCCGGTTCTCTACGAGCAGTACTTC.

The chain links TRBV10-3 to TRBJ2-7; 10 nucleotides match TRBD1. The trim removed 6 bases at V and 0 bases at J, leaving 14 bases unmatched. Looked up from germline, CDR1 is ENHRY and CDR2 is SYGVKD. The CDR3 runs 18 residues. The CDR3, as DNA: TGTGCCATCAGCCCCGGCCAGGGGACAGGGGTTAGCTCCTACGAGCAGTACTTC. Its translation: CAISPGQGTGVSSYEQYF.

V usage is TRBV6-5 and J usage is TRBJ1-4; D perhaps matches TRBD1 (5 bases). The CDR3 has 16 amino acids. V lost 0 bases and J lost 2, with 10 bases in between. In germline, CDR1 is MNHEY, CDR2 SVGAGI. The CDR3 DNA follows: TGTGCCAGCAGTTACTCGATAGGGGCTACTAATGAAAAACTGTTTTTT. This gives the protein CASSYSIGATNEKLFF.

This chain connects TRBV7-2 to TRBJ1-1; 7 bases fit TRBD1. Trimming took 2 bases from V and 1 from J; bases not matched to a gene: 4. Germline values: CDR1 SGHTA, CDR2 FQGNSA. This CDR3 spans 15 amino acids. The CDR3 is CASSLFGTENTEAFF. The CDR3 coding sequence is TGTGCCAGCAGCTTATTCGGGACAGAGAACACTGAAGCTTTCTTT.

The CDR3: CAWSARTGRTDTQYF. CDR3 nucleotides: TGTGCCTGGAGTGCCCGGACAGGACGCACAGATACGCAGTATTTT. The J gene is TRBJ2-3, the V gene TRBV30; TRBD1 agrees at 7 bases. The CDR3 contains 15 residues. V lost 1 base to trimming and J lost 1 base; unmatched junction nucleotides: 5. Per the germline V gene, CDR1 is GTSNPN and CDR2 is SVGIG (reference sequence).

This chain connects TRBV27 to TRBJ1-1; 7 bases fit TRBD1. The V gene end was trimmed by 6 bases and the J gene end by 1 base; junction bases not matched to a gene: 14. Germline CDR1 and CDR2: MNHEY and SMNVEV (reference sequence). The CDR3 covers 17 residues. In nucleotides, the CDR3 is TGTGCCAGCAGGAACTTCAATAGGGGGCTCGGGAACACTGAAGCTTTCTTT. The encoded protein is CASRNFNRGLGNTEAFF.

The gene calls are TRBV5-4 and TRBJ1-1; 10 nucleotides line up with TRBD1. V lost 4 bases, J lost 10 bases, and 16 bases stayed unmatched. Germline values: CDR1 SGHNT, CDR2 YYREEE (reference sequence). CDR3 length equals 16 residues. The DNA for the CDR3 is TGTGCCAGCAGCCCGAAAAACGGACAGGGGGTTTCTCGAGCTTTCTTT. Translating it yields CASSPKNGQGVSRAFF.

This chain links TRBV7-8 with TRBJ1-2; TRBD1 matches at 9 bases. The CDR3 covers 15 residues. Losses at the gene ends were 2 bases for V and 2 bases for J; bases not matched to a gene: 3. CDR1 and CDR2 (germline): SGHVS, FQNEAQ. CDR3 sequence reads: CASSLFGQGNYGYTF. The CDR3 DNA is TGTGCCAGCAGCTTATTCGGACAGGGGAACTATGGCTACACCTTC.

The chain employs TRBV5-4 and TRBJ2-3, with 14 bases matching TRBD2. V lost 4 bases and J lost 3; bases outside the gene matches: 13. Germline loops: CDR1 SGHNT, CDR2 YYREEE (reference sequence). This CDR3 is 19 amino acids long. The CDR3 coding sequence is TGTGCCAGCAGCGCGCCGGGACTAGCGGGGGTGGGTCCTACAGATACGCAGTATTTT. This sequence encodes CASSAPGLAGVGPTDTQYF.

The chain combines TRBV7-8 with TRBJ2-3; a weak D match, TRBD2 (6 bases). CDR3 length: 13 amino acids. With 5 bases removed from V and 3 bases from J, the gap between germline ends came to 9 bases. From germline, CDR1 is SGHVS and CDR2 FQNEAQ. CDR3 sequence: CASSRLGTDTQYF. CDR3 DNA: TGTGCCAGCAGCCGACTAGGAACAGATACGCAGTATTTT.

The rearrangement uses TRBV25-1 and TRBJ2-7, with a tentative D call TRBD2 (5 bases). The CDR3 is made up of 16 amino acids. CDR1 MGHDK and CDR2 SYGVNS come from the germline V gene. V lost 2 bases and J 3 bases, leaving 17 bases between the germline ends. Written as DNA, the CDR3 is TGTGCCAGCAGTGAAGTGGGTTGGGAGAAAAGCTACGAGCAGTACTTC. This translates into CASSEVGWEKSYEQYF.

As DNA, the CDR3 is TGTGCCAGCAGCCAAAGACAGGGTGTCTATGGCTACACCTTC. As protein: CASSQRQGVYGYTF. The chain recombines TRBV5-4 with TRBJ1-2; 7 bases are shared with TRBD1. The CDR3 length is 14 residues. Trimming cost V 4 bases and J 4 bases; bases outside gene matches: 7. Germline loops: CDR1 SGHNT, CDR2 YYREEE (reference sequence). Variable domain in full (rest from reference TRBV5-4 and TRBJ1-2): ETGVTQSPTHLIKTRGQQVTLRCSSQSGHNTVSWYQQALGQGPQFIFQYYREEENGRGNFPPRFSGLQFPNYSSELNVNALELDDSALYLCASSQRQGVYGYTFGSGTRLTVV.